These 30 T cell receptor beta chains were sequenced from one sample in a study of cytomegalovirus exposure and HLA in healthy donors. The PCR employed 60 Vbeta primers together with 13 Jbeta primers. Produced via immunoSEQ multiplex PCR; TCRdb's table is partial and in-frame only. The repertoire holds tens of thousands of clones, with about 77% as singletons. Sequenced material: PBMCs. The receptors stem from a man aged 35-49 years in good health and CMV-seronegative.

The V gene is TRBV6-1, the J gene TRBJ2-7; 8 bases match TRBD1. The V gene's germline CDR1 is MNHNS and CDR2 SASEGT. V dropped 6 bases and J dropped 0; count of bases not matched to a gene: 1. CDR3 length: 13 amino acids. The CDR3 DNA sequence: TGTGCCAGCAGGGACAGGGCCTCCTACGAGCAGTACTTC. Its translation: CASRDRASYEQYF.

The chain employs TRBV6-6 and TRBJ1-1, with D possibly TRBD1 on 5 matching bases. Germline CDR1 reads MNHNY; CDR2 reads SVGAGI (reference sequence). V was trimmed by 0 bases and J by 8 bases, leaving 13 bases between them. The length of the CDR3 is 14 residues. For the CDR3, the DNA is TGTGCCAGCAGTTACTCGGCCGGGGACTACGAAGCTTTCTTT. This gives the protein CASSYSAGDYEAFF.

Only one count was recorded for this clone. This CDR3 reads CASSSGGDGPPRGVLGTGEQYF. The CDR3 DNA reads as TGTGCCAGCTCTTCAGGGGGCGACGGACCACCTAGGGGTGTACTAGGTACGGGGGAGCAGTACTTC. The chain recombines TRBV21-1 with TRBJ2-7; TRBD1, the D gene given by the table, was not confirmed from the DNA. TRBV21-1 is a known pseudogene. The CDR3 sequence is 22 residues long.

This clone occurred once. The J gene is TRBJ2-7, the V gene TRBV25-1; 7 bases map to TRBD2. The CDR3 is made up of 13 amino acids. The germline gives CDR1 MGHDK, CDR2 SYGVNS. The V segment lost 6 bases and the J segment 4 bases; nucleotides outside the gene matches: 6. In DNA, the CDR3 is TGTGCCAGCAGGGATAGCGGGCCTTACGAGCAGTACTTC. Residues: CASRDSGPYEQYF.

This chain connects TRBV28 to TRBJ2-7; 7 positions agree with TRBD1. The CDR3 loop spans 16 amino acids. Per germline, CDR1 MDHEN and CDR2 SYDVKM. The V segment lost 4 bases and the J segment 0 bases; nucleotides outside the gene matches: 9. CDR3 sequence (DNA): TGTGCCAGCAGTTCCGTGAGGGGGCGTTCCTCCTACGAGCAGTACTTC. It yields the protein CASSSVRGRSSYEQYF.

V and J are TRBV6-5 and TRBJ1-1; D is perhaps TRBD1 (6 bases). The CDR3 totals 12 residues. Trimming pared 8 bases from V and 4 bases from J, leaving 11 bases between. The germline V gene has CDR1 MNHEY and CDR2 SVGAGI. The CDR3 sequence: CASLGTPTEAFF. The DNA for the CDR3 is TGTGCCAGCCTTGGGACACCCACTGAAGCTTTCTTT.

This clone was detected a few times. The rearrangement joins TRBV2 to TRBJ1-4, with TRBD1 as a possible D gene (5 bases). The length of the CDR3 is 14 residues. Germline V gene lookup returns CDR1 SNHLY and CDR2 FYNNEI. The V end was cut by 5 bases, the J end by 1 base, with 8 bases between. The CDR3 bases are TGTGCCAGCAGTAGGGGCAGAACTAATGAAAAACTGTTTTTT. It codes for CASSRGRTNEKLFF.

The chain uses TRBV19 and TRBJ2-7; 9 nucleotides match TRBD1. V lost 10 bases, J lost 1 base, and 11 bases stayed unmatched. The V gene's germline CDR1 is LNHDA and CDR2 SQIVND (reference sequence). This CDR3 has 15 amino acids. The CDR3 protein is CATRTHGTGSYEQYF. CDR3 coding DNA: TGTGCCACCAGGACCCACGGGACAGGGTCCTACGAGCAGTACTTC.

This chain uses TRBV5-1 with TRBJ1-4; TRBD1 aligns across 8 bases. Germline V gives CDR1 SGHRS, CDR2 YFSETQ. The CDR3 sequence is 15 residues long. V was clipped by 3 bases and J by 7 bases; unmatched bases: 8. The DNA for the CDR3 is TGCGCCAGCAGCTCGCTAGGACAGGGCGGTGAAAAACTGTTTTTT. It codes for CASSSLGQGGEKLFF. Variable domain in full (rest from reference TRBV5-1 and TRBJ1-4): KAGVTQTPRYLIKTRGQQVTLSCSPISGHRSVSWYQQTPGQGLQFLFEYFSETQRNKGNFPGRFSGRQFSNSRSEMNVSTLELGDSALYLCASSSLGQGGEKLFFGSGTQLSVL.

The chain couples TRBV27 to TRBJ2-2; TRBD2 might be the D (7 bases). V was shortened by 1 base and J by 1 base, with 13 bases between the two germline ends. Germline CDR1 reads MNHEY; CDR2 reads SMNVEV (reference sequence). The CDR3 sequence is 17 residues long. CDR3 sequence (DNA): TGTGCCAGCAGTTTATTGTGGGGGGGGCAGAACACCGGGGAGCTGTTTTTT. Protein product: CASSLLWGGQNTGELFF.

The chain combines TRBV5-1 with TRBJ1-2; possibly TRBD1 for D (5 bases). The CDR3 has 15 residues. Trimming removed 1 base at V and 5 bases at J, with 15 bases between. Germline-derived CDR1 and CDR2 are SGHRS and YFSETQ. CDR3 nucleotides: TGCGCCAGCAGCTTGAGGCAGGGAGGCGGATATGGCTACACCTTC. Its translation is CASSLRQGGGYGYTF.

This chain uses TRBV5-1 with TRBJ2-3, with TRBD1 matching over 9 bases. Germline CDR1 reads SGHRS; CDR2 reads YFSETQ. V gave up 4 bases and J gave up 1 base; unmatched junction bases: 7. The CDR3 runs to 16 residues. CDR3 DNA: TGCGCCAGCAGCGAATTAGGGACAGGGCGCACAGATACGCAGTATTTT. Translating it yields CASSELGTGRTDTQYF.

The V gene is TRBV7-9, the J gene TRBJ2-5, with 7 bases matching TRBD1. Germline V gene sequence: CDR1 SEHNR, CDR2 FQNEAQ (reference sequence). The CDR3 has 15 amino acids. V lost 4 bases and J lost 5; bases outside the gene matches: 10. This CDR3 is CASSSLLGGLETQYF. In DNA, the CDR3 is TGTGCCAGCAGCTCGCTCCTAGGGGGCTTGGAGACCCAGTACTTC.

This clone showed up just once. This sequence joins TRBV9 and TRBJ1-2; 9 bases are shared with TRBD1. This CDR3 has 17 amino acids. Germline lookup yields CDR1 SGDLS and CDR2 YYNGEE. The trim removed 4 bases at V and 3 bases at J, leaving 13 bases unmatched. In DNA, the CDR3 is TGTGCCAGCAGCCGCCTAGAGTCGACAGGGGGAGACTATGGCTACACCTTC. This codes for CASSRLESTGGDYGYTF. Combining the CDR3 with reference TRBV9 and TRBJ1-2 gives the whole variable domain DSGVTQTPKHLITATGQRVTLRCSPRSGDLSVYWYQQSLDQGLQFLIQYYNGEERAKGNILERFSAQQFPDLHSELNLSSLELGDSALYFCASSRLESTGGDYGYTFGSGTRLTVV.

The chain combines TRBV9 with TRBJ2-3, with 9 positions matching TRBD2. This CDR3 is built from 16 residues. J lost 0 bases, V lost 6 bases, and 8 bases had no gene match. Germline V gives CDR1 SGDLS, CDR2 YYNGEE. The CDR3 nucleotides are TGTGCCAGCACAATAGCGGGAGTTCCTAGCACAGATACGCAGTATTTT. Translated, it gives CASTIAGVPSTDTQYF. Based on the CDR3 plus reference TRBV9 and TRBJ2-3, the full variable domain is DSGVTQTPKHLITATGQRVTLRCSPRSGDLSVYWYQQSLDQGLQFLIQYYNGEERAKGNILERFSAQQFPDLHSELNLSSLELGDSALYFCASTIAGVPSTDTQYFGPGTRLTVL.

The chain has TRBV21-1 and TRBJ2-7; the D call of TRBD2 is as the table states it, not checked on the DNA. TRBV21-1 represents a pseudogene. The CDR3 length is 15 residues. The CDR3 region is CASSTRTSGPYEQYF. Here the CDR3 DNA reads TGTGCCAGCAGCACGAGAACTAGCGGCCCCTACGAGCAGTACTTC.

The V gene is TRBV18, the J gene TRBJ2-5; tentative D call: TRBD1 (5 bases). The CDR3 covers 16 residues. CDR1 and CDR2 from the germline V gene are KGHSH and LQKENI. V lost 4 bases and J 5 bases, leaving 20 bases between the germline ends. The CDR3 sequence is CASSRLTVTTGETQYF. The CDR3 DNA sequence: TGTGCCAGCTCACGTTTGACAGTCACTACCGGGGAGACCCAGTACTTC. The entire variable domain, with the rest obtained from reference TRBV18 and TRBJ2-5, is as follows: NAGVMQNPRHLVRRRGQEARLRCSPMKGHSHVYWYRQLPEEGLKFMVYLQKENIIDESGMPKERFSAEFPKEGPSILRIQQVVRGDSAAYFCASSRLTVTTGETQYFGPGTRLLVL.

The rearrangement joins TRBV11-2 to TRBJ1-5, with D unresolved. Per the germline V gene, CDR1 is SGHAT and CDR2 is FQNNGV. V lost 5 bases and J lost 0, with 8 bases in between. The CDR3 length is 14 residues. CDR3 coding DNA: TGTGCCAGCAGCCCGCGGGATAGCAATCAGCCCCAGCATTTT. Translation gives CASSPRDSNQPQHF. The entire variable domain, with the rest obtained from reference TRBV11-2 and TRBJ1-5, is as follows: EAGVAQSPRYKIIEKRQSVAFWCNPISGHATLYWYQQILGQGPKLLIQFQNNGVVDDSQLPKDRFSAERLKGVDSTLKIQPAKLEDSAVYLCASSPRDSNQPQHFGDGTRLSIL.

The rearrangement joins TRBV5-5 to TRBJ1-2, with 9 bases aligning to TRBD1. Looked up from germline, CDR1 is SGHKS and CDR2 is YYEKEE (reference sequence). V lost 4 bases to trimming and J lost 2 bases; unmatched junction nucleotides: 6. The CDR3 sequence is 15 residues long. The CDR3 is CASSRGQGQNYGYTF. As DNA, the CDR3 is TGTGCCAGCAGCCGGGGACAGGGCCAAAACTATGGCTACACCTTC.

The V call is TRBV5-8, the J call TRBJ1-1, with 8 bases fitting TRBD1. This CDR3 region has 17 residues. The ends lost 1 base at V and 1 base at J; junction bases unmatched: 9. Germline CDR1 reads SGHTS; CDR2 reads YDEGEE. The CDR3 bases are TGTGCCAGCAGCTTGAACAGGGGGGGGCGGAGGAACACTGAAGCTTTCTTT. This encodes CASSLNRGGRRNTEAFF. Full variable domain (remainder filled in from reference TRBV5-8 and TRBJ1-1): EAGVTQSPTHLIKTRGQQATLRCSPISGHTSVYWYQQALGLGLQFLLWYDEGEERNRGNFPPRFSGRQFPNYSSELNVNALELEDSALYLCASSLNRGGRRNTEAFFGQGTRLTVV.

The chain is built from TRBV4-1 and TRBJ1-6, with 8 bases matching TRBD1. The CDR3 has 16 residues. The junction had 7 bases not matched to a gene; V was cut back by 0 bases and J by 9 bases. Germline CDR1 MGHRA, CDR2 YSYEKL. CDR3 protein: CASSQEFRQGSSPLHF. The DNA of the CDR3 is TGCGCCAGCAGCCAAGAATTCCGACAGGGGAGTTCACCCCTCCACTTT.

The chain links TRBV5-1 to TRBJ1-2; the match to TRBD1 covers 8 bases. The trim removed 0 bases at V and 2 bases at J, leaving 6 bases unmatched. Germline-derived CDR1 and CDR2 are SGHRS and YFSETQ. The CDR3 is made up of 16 amino acids. The CDR3 DNA reads as TGCGCCAGCAGCTTGGCGGACAGGGAGAAAAACTATGGCTACACCTTC. Translated: CASSLADREKNYGYTF.

V usage is TRBV15 and J usage is TRBJ1-4, with 9 bases identical to TRBD1. There are 15 residues in the CDR3. J lost 5 bases, V lost 4 bases, and 5 bases had no gene match. Germline assignment: CDR1 LNHNV and CDR2 YYDKDF (reference sequence). CDR3 sequence: CATSTDRGWNEKLFF. DNA of the CDR3: TGTGCCACCAGCACCGACAGGGGGTGGAATGAAAAACTGTTTTTT.

Concerning this clone: At the DNA level, this CDR3 is encoded by other sequences in the same sample as well. This rearrangement joins TRBV25-1 to TRBJ1-1, with a weak D call TRBD1 (5 bases). The CDR3 has 11 amino acids. The germline V and J ends were trimmed by 6 bases and 11 bases, with 13 bases remaining between them. Germline CDR1 and CDR2: MGHDK and SYGVNS. Written as DNA, the CDR3 is TGTGCCAGCAGGCGGGACCCGGGGGCTTTCTTT. This sequence encodes CASRRDPGAFF.

This clone was observed a handful of times. The chain uses TRBV4-1 and TRBJ1-6, with 7 bases identical to TRBD1. J lost 7 bases, V lost 1 base, and 7 bases had no gene match. CDR3 length: 16 amino acids. Germline V gene lookup returns CDR1 MGHRA and CDR2 YSYEKL. CDR3 nucleotides: TGCGCCAGCAGCCAAGTAGCGGGGACAGAGAATTCACCCCTCCACTTT. Its translation: CASSQVAGTENSPLHF.

Only a few counts were recorded for this clone. The V call is TRBV28, the J call TRBJ2-5, with 7 bases aligning to TRBD2. This CDR3 spans 13 amino acids. After removal of 6 bases from V and 5 bases from J, the junction contained 6 bases not matched to a gene. Germline loops: CDR1 MDHEN, CDR2 SYDVKM. The CDR3 protein is CASRAGEWETQYF. The CDR3, as DNA: TGTGCCAGCAGGGCGGGGGAGTGGGAGACCCAGTACTTC.

The gene calls are TRBV7-8 and TRBJ2-5, with TRBD1 matching over 11 bases. Losses at the gene ends were 4 bases for V and 5 bases for J; bases not matched to a gene: 6. CDR1 is SGHVS and CDR2 is FQNEAQ in the germline V gene. This CDR3 is built from 15 residues. The CDR3 spells CASSSDRGRGETQYF. As DNA, the CDR3 is TGTGCCAGCAGCTCGGACAGGGGGCGCGGGGAGACCCAGTACTTC.

The CDR3 region is CASSSPGHSYEQYF. CDR3 nucleotides: TGTGCCAGCAGTTCTCCGGGACACAGTTACGAGCAGTACTTC. The J gene is TRBJ2-7, the V gene TRBV6-5, with D perhaps TRBD1 (6 bases). Germline values: CDR1 MNHEY, CDR2 SVGAGI. This CDR3 comprises 14 residues. Trimming pared 4 bases from V and 4 bases from J, leaving 14 bases between.

The V call is TRBV6-6, the J call TRBJ1-5; D call uncertain. The CDR3 sequence is 15 residues long. The V end lost 0 bases, the J end lost 1 base, and 7 bases lay between the germline ends. Germline V gene lookup returns CDR1 MNHNY and CDR2 SVGAGI (reference sequence). The CDR3 loop reads CASSYSTPSNQPQHF. Written as DNA, the CDR3 is TGTGCCAGCAGTTACTCGACTCCAAGCAATCAGCCCCAGCATTTT.

This clone turned up a few times. The genes are TRBV28 and TRBJ2-5; TRBD2 matches 10 bases. The CDR3 is 15 amino acids. The junction had 5 bases not matched to a gene; V was cut back by 6 bases and J by 1 base. Per the germline V gene, CDR1 is MDHEN and CDR2 is SYDVKM. CDR3: CASRVAGGSQETQYF. The CDR3 region has the DNA TGTGCCAGCAGGGTAGCGGGGGGTTCCCAAGAGACCCAGTACTTC.